The 18 T cell receptor beta chains reported below all come from one sample, sequenced in a study of control samples from healthy donors and cancer patients. Clones were sequenced by immunoSEQ multiplex PCR, and TCRdb holds only the in-frame ones, with some missing. The sample consists of about 120,000 clones, approximately 92% of them appearing once. The sequencing input was blood. Every receptor here comes from a woman aged 45 to 65 in good health.

This chain connects TRBV5-6 to TRBJ1-1; D gene uncertain. The V end was cut by 4 bases, the J end by 1 base, with 8 bases between. Germline CDR1 is SGHDT and CDR2 is YYEEEE. CDR3 length equals 13 residues. The CDR3 nucleotides are TGTGCCAGCAGCAGACGGAGGAACACTGAAGCTTTCTTT. Protein: CASSRRRNTEAFF.

The CDR3 DNA reads TGTGCCAGCAGTTACGTACAGCCGCTGGACACCGGGGAGCTGTTTTTT. This codes for CASSYVQPLDTGELFF. This chain links TRBV6-5 with TRBJ2-2; D gene uncertain. Trimming pared 2 bases from V and 3 bases from J, leaving 13 bases between. The CDR3 runs 16 residues. The germline V gene has CDR1 MNHEY and CDR2 SVGAGI.

The chain links TRBV30 to TRBJ1-2, with unresolved D. Germline V gene data show CDR1 as GTSNPN and CDR2 as SVGIG (reference sequence). This CDR3 comprises 14 residues. The germline V and J ends were trimmed by 3 bases and 0 bases, with 11 bases remaining between them. The DNA of the CDR3 is TGTGCCTGGAGCGGGTCTTTAGCTAACTATGGCTACACCTTC. This sequence encodes CAWSGSLANYGYTF.

The rearrangement joins TRBV9 to TRBJ2-1; tentatively, D is TRBD1 (6 bases). The germline gives CDR1 SGDLS, CDR2 YYNGEE. The germline V and J ends were trimmed by 7 bases and 5 bases, with 13 bases remaining between them. The CDR3 has 13 residues. In nucleotides, the CDR3 is TGTGCCAGCCGCCCGACAGGAGACAATGAGCAGTTCTTC. Its translation is CASRPTGDNEQFF.

This CDR3 reads CASSTSGGNSPLHF. The CDR3 coding sequence is TGTGCCAGTAGTACCTCAGGGGGGAATTCACCCCTCCACTTT. The chain joins TRBV19 to TRBJ1-6; TRBD1 aligns across 7 bases. The V segment lost 4 bases and the J segment 7 bases; nucleotides outside the gene matches: 4. Germline V gene lookup returns CDR1 LNHDA and CDR2 SQIVND (reference sequence). The length of the CDR3 is 14 residues.

The chain joins TRBV10-1 to TRBJ2-2; weak D call: TRBD1 (5 bases). Germline CDR1 is WNHNN and CDR2 is SYGVQD (reference sequence). V was shortened by 3 bases and J by 6 bases, with 5 bases between the two germline ends. The CDR3 covers 12 residues. The CDR3 DNA follows: TGCGCCAGCAGTGAAGGGGCCGGGGAGCTGTTTTTT. This sequence encodes CASSEGAGELFF.

The J gene is TRBJ2-3, the V gene TRBV6-1, with D perhaps being TRBD1 or TRBD2 (5 bases each). Germline CDR1 MNHNS, CDR2 SASEGT. CDR3 length equals 15 residues. V gave up 2 bases and J gave up 0 bases, with 9 bases separating them. The CDR3 reads CASSERGGSTDTQYF. CDR3 DNA sequence: TGTGCCAGCAGTGAACGGGGCGGTAGCACAGATACGCAGTATTTT.

The chain has TRBV5-6 and TRBJ1-5; 7 nucleotides align to TRBD1. The CDR3 covers 15 residues. Germline V gene lookup returns CDR1 SGHDT and CDR2 YYEEEE. Unmatched junction bases numbered 6, after V lost 2 bases and J lost 4 bases. The CDR3 here is CASSLRQGGNQPQHF. CDR3 coding DNA: TGTGCCAGCAGCTTAAGACAGGGAGGGAATCAGCCCCAGCATTTT.

The chain carries TRBV11-2 and TRBJ2-1, with 9 bases fitting TRBD2. The CDR3 consists of 16 residues. Germline V CDR1 and CDR2: SGHAT, FQNNGV. V gave up 0 bases and J gave up 7 bases; unmatched junction bases: 7. CDR3 nucleotides: TGTGCCAGCAGCTTAGATTTCGGCCTAGCGGGGAATGAGCAGTTCTTC. It codes for CASSLDFGLAGNEQFF.

The chain carries TRBV29-1 and TRBJ2-3; possibly TRBD1 for D (6 bases). The CDR3 is 13 amino acids. Germline lookup yields CDR1 SQVTM and CDR2 ANQGSEA. V lost 3 bases, J lost 2 bases, and 9 bases lay in between. The CDR3 sequence: CSVDRGLTDTQYF. The DNA for the CDR3 is TGCAGCGTTGACAGGGGCCTCACAGATACGCAGTATTTT.

CDR3 region: CASSSDGPTRGGYTF. In DNA form, the CDR3 reads TGTGCCAGCAGCTCAGACGGTCCTACTAGGGGTGGCTACACCTTC. V and J are TRBV5-4 and TRBJ1-2, with D tentatively TRBD1 (5 bases). V lost 3 bases, J lost 7 bases, and 19 bases lay in between. CDR1 is SGHNT and CDR2 is YYREEE in the germline V gene (reference sequence). CDR3 length: 15 residues.

The chain combines TRBV10-2 with TRBJ2-1; no firm D call. The CDR3 contains 12 residues. Trimming took off 0 bases at V and 9 bases at J, with 6 bases between the two ends. From germline, CDR1 is WSHSY and CDR2 SAAADI. CDR3 DNA sequence: TGCGCCAGCAGTGAGTCAAGTTTTGAGCAGTTCTTC. Amino acids: CASSESSFEQFF.

The genes are TRBV6-6 and TRBJ1-5, with D unclear. From germline, CDR1 is MNHNY and CDR2 SVGAGI (reference sequence). This CDR3 is built from 14 residues. V shed 7 bases and J shed 0 bases, with 10 bases lying between them. CDR3 residues: CASKVGSSNQPQHF. Written as DNA, the CDR3 is TGTGCCAGCAAAGTTGGCAGTAGCAATCAGCCCCAGCATTTT.

The rearrangement joins TRBV12-3 or TRBV12-4 to TRBJ1-1; D call uncertain. The CDR3 contains 13 residues. The ends were cut back, 2 bases at V and 5 bases at J, with 9 bases in the middle. The CDR3 DNA sequence: TGTGCCAGCAGTTTAATAGTCGGAACTGAAGCTTTCTTT. This translates into CASSLIVGTEAFF.

The V and J genes are TRBV7-9 and TRBJ1-2; 9 nucleotides line up with TRBD1. The CDR3 covers 16 residues. Germline V gene data show CDR1 as SEHNR and CDR2 as FQNEAQ (reference sequence). V was clipped by 2 bases and J by 2 bases; unmatched bases: 6. Here the CDR3 DNA reads TGTGCCAGCAGCTTACCGCGGACAGGGGAGAACTATGGCTACACCTTC. Translation: CASSLPRTGENYGYTF.

The chain employs TRBV4-1 and TRBJ1-1; D is unclear. Per the germline V gene, CDR1 is MGHRA and CDR2 is YSYEKL. CDR3 length: 16 residues. V was shortened by 1 base and J by 0 bases, with 12 bases between the two germline ends. CDR3 residues: CASSQGVALMNTEAFF. As DNA, the CDR3 is TGCGCCAGCAGCCAAGGGGTGGCCCTTATGAACACTGAAGCTTTCTTT.

This sequence joins TRBV28 and TRBJ2-1; possible D gene TRBD2, 5 bases. Trimming pared 7 bases from V and 7 bases from J, leaving 11 bases between. The germline CDR1 and CDR2 sequences are MDHEN and SYDVKM. The CDR3 spans 12 residues. The CDR3 nucleotides read TGTGCCAGCAAGGCTAGCCTGAATGAGCAGTTCTTC. Translation gives CASKASLNEQFF.

The V gene is TRBV5-8, the J gene TRBJ1-1; TRBD1 is a possible D gene (6 bases). This CDR3 has 14 amino acids. Germline loops: CDR1 SGHTS, CDR2 YDEGEE. The V end lost 7 bases, the J end lost 5 bases, and 18 bases lay between the germline ends. The CDR3 coding sequence is TGTGCCAGCGGAACCGGGACACCGGGGACTGAAGCTTTCTTT. This sequence encodes CASGTGTPGTEAFF.